These 20 T cell receptor beta chains came from one sample sequenced in a study of naive and memory T cell subsets (TCRdb year 2017). Receptors were amplified or captured by 5' RACE. The sequencer listed for this sample is Illumina MiSeq. The ligated cDNA was amplified in four rounds of PCR with nested alpha and beta constant region primers together with the SP2 primer. The raw public reads went through TCRdb reprocessing: fastp at Q25, MiXCR clone calling, in-frame beta chains kept. Rows are combined by CDR3 protein, so each entry shows the most common genes and DNA. Within this sample are around 56,000 distinct CDR3 sequences, with roughly 7.5% of them counted one time only. Over 8% of the sample is held by the ten biggest clonotypes. A robust, sensitive protocol for the amplification, sequencing and analysis of TCRs was described in the study, in which 3' ligation of a UMI-containing oligonucleotide to TCR cDNA was used.

All receptors come from a female donor in good health.

J is TRBJ2-7 and V is TRBV5-4, with D possibly being TRBD1 or TRBD2 (5 bases each). The V gene lost 4 bases and the J gene lost 7 bases, with 18 bases spanning the gap. In germline, CDR1 is SGHNT, CDR2 YYREEE (reference sequence). This CDR3 has 14 amino acids. The DNA of the CDR3 is TGTGCCAGCAGCCGGGGTGGGGACGTGCGGGAGCAGTACTTC. Translated, it gives CASSRGGDVREQYF.

This clonotype showed up many times. The chain carries TRBV7-2 and TRBJ2-3; 7 nucleotides agree with TRBD1. Germline CDR1 SGHTA, CDR2 FQGNSA. The CDR3 runs to 15 residues. V dropped 7 bases and J dropped 3; count of bases not matched to a gene: 10. Here the CDR3 DNA reads TGTGCCAGCAAGAGGGCAGGGGGTTGGACAGATACGCAGTATTTT. Translating it yields CASKRAGGWTDTQYF.

The chain joins TRBV5-1 to TRBJ1-6; D unresolved. This CDR3 comprises 15 residues. The germline CDR1 and CDR2 sequences are SGHRS and YFSETQ. The ends were cut back, 6 bases at V and 0 bases at J, with 10 bases in the middle. The CDR3: CASTPDSSYNSPLHF. CDR3 DNA: TGCGCCAGCACCCCGGATAGCTCCTATAATTCACCCCTCCACTTT.

This clonotype was observed a few times. The chain combines TRBV4-1 with TRBJ2-5, with 7 nucleotides matching TRBD2. Germline-derived CDR1 and CDR2 are MGHRA and YSYEKL. The CDR3 is 17 amino acids. J lost 2 bases, V lost 0 bases, and 9 bases had no gene match. The CDR3 sequence is CASSQDKASGYQETQYF. CDR3 nucleotides: TGCGCCAGCAGCCAAGATAAAGCTAGCGGTTATCAAGAGACCCAGTACTTC.

This clonotype has a handful of counts. The chain carries TRBV3-1 and TRBJ1-1; weak D call: TRBD1 (5 bases). This CDR3 region has 14 residues. Germline CDR1 reads LGHDT; CDR2 reads YNNKEL (reference sequence). V was pared by 4 bases and J by 4 bases, with 13 bases between. The CDR3 nucleotides are TGTGCCAGCAGCCCGACAGCCCGGCGCACTGAAGCTTTCTTT. Its translation: CASSPTARRTEAFF.

This clonotype has just a few counts. The V gene is TRBV27, the J gene TRBJ2-2, with TRBD1 identical over 12 bases. The trim removed 5 bases at V and 6 bases at J, leaving 19 bases unmatched. From germline, CDR1 is MNHEY and CDR2 SMNVEV (reference sequence). The CDR3 consists of 20 residues. The CDR3 sequence: CASSALGQGALGSPPGELFF. CDR3 coding DNA: TGTGCCAGCAGTGCCCTGGGACAGGGGGCGCTTGGTTCCCCCCCCGGGGAGCTGTTTTTT.

The table lists this clonotype with many counts. The chain carries TRBV20-1 and TRBJ1-1, with 7 bases identical to TRBD1. CDR1 is DFQATT, CDR2 SNEGSKA, per germline (reference sequence). This CDR3 is built from 12 residues. DNA of the CDR3: TGCAGCCTGAACAGGGGTCGGGCTGAAGCTTTCTTT. Its protein product is CSLNRGRAEAFF.

The chain carries TRBV6-5 and TRBJ1-5, with D possibly TRBD1 on 6 matching bases. Germline-derived CDR1 and CDR2 are MNHEY and SVGAGI. Trimming removed 5 bases at V and 9 bases at J, with 20 bases between. CDR3 length equals 15 residues. The CDR3 region has the DNA TGTGCCAGCAGTCGCGGGGTACAGGGCTGTGGGCCCCAGCATTTT. Translated, it gives CASSRGVQGCGPQHF.

DNA for the CDR3: TGTGCCAGCAGCTTGGCCAACAGTTACAATGAGCAGTTCTTC. This codes for CASSLANSYNEQFF. The rearrangement uses TRBV5-4 and TRBJ2-1, with unresolved D. The CDR3 spans 14 residues. The V gene lost 0 bases and the J gene lost 4 bases, with 8 bases spanning the gap. The germline V gene encodes CDR1 SGHNT and CDR2 YYREEE (reference sequence).

The chain is built from TRBV6-2 or TRBV6-3 and TRBJ2-7, with 8 bases matching TRBD1. V gave up 8 bases and J gave up 12 bases; unmatched junction bases: 21. The CDR3 has 15 residues. Germline CDR1 is MNHEY and CDR2 is SVGEGT. The DNA for the CDR3 is TGTGCCAGCCACGCTTCCGGGACAGGAAGAGCAGCAGGGTACTTC. Amino acids: CASHASGTGRAAGYF.

This clonotype was seen more than once but under ten times. The chain links TRBV19 to TRBJ1-6; D is undetermined. Per the germline V gene, CDR1 is LNHDA and CDR2 is SQIVND (reference sequence). The length of the CDR3 is 13 residues. V was clipped by 6 bases and J by 6 bases, with 9 bases between them. For the CDR3, the DNA is TGTGCCAGTAGGGTCGGAACTAATTCACCCCTCCACTTT. Translating gives CASRVGTNSPLHF.

This clonotype was seen a few times. The chain couples TRBV12-3 or TRBV12-4 to TRBJ1-6; D remains unclear. CDR3 length: 18 amino acids. Trimming removed 1 base at V and 0 bases at J, with 13 bases between. The CDR3 DNA reads as TGTGCCAGCAGTTTAGGTCCCCGGGCCAGCTCCTATAATTCACCCCTCCACTTT. This translates into CASSLGPRASSYNSPLHF.

Only a few counts were recorded for this clonotype. This sequence joins TRBV9 and TRBJ1-1; D gene uncertain. The length of the CDR3 is 15 residues. The germline CDR1 and CDR2 sequences are SGDLS and YYNGEE. Trimming pared 0 bases from V and 4 bases from J, leaving 13 bases between. The CDR3 is CASSVGRPGSTEAFF. The CDR3 nucleotides are TGTGCCAGCAGCGTAGGGCGCCCGGGGAGCACTGAAGCTTTCTTT.

This clonotype was found many times. This rearrangement joins TRBV7-2 to TRBJ2-1, with 8 positions matching TRBD2. Germline V lookup: CDR1 SGHTA, CDR2 FQGNSA. This CDR3 has 13 amino acids. V lost 10 bases, J lost 4 bases, and 6 bases stayed unmatched. The CDR3 loop reads CAIIAGTYNEQFF. Written as DNA, the CDR3 is TGTGCCATAATAGCGGGGACGTACAATGAGCAGTTCTTC.

V gene TRBV12-3 or TRBV12-4 combines with J gene TRBJ1-2; D is ambiguous. This CDR3 has 16 residues. V shed 5 bases and J shed 6 bases, with 22 bases lying between them. This CDR3 reads CASSAYPADSSDGYTF. DNA for the CDR3: TGTGCCAGCAGTGCCTACCCGGCAGATAGTTCCGATGGCTACACCTTC.

This clonotype has ten or more counts. The chain links TRBV12-3 or TRBV12-4 to TRBJ1-5; possible D gene TRBD1, 6 bases. The CDR3 covers 14 residues. V was cut by 2 bases and J by 5 bases, with 10 bases left in between. CDR3 region: CASSLRDTDQPQHF. The CDR3 DNA is TGTGCCAGCAGTTTAAGGGACACCGATCAGCCCCAGCATTTT.

Many counts were recorded for this clonotype. This sequence joins TRBV7-9 and TRBJ1-1, with 9 bases identical to TRBD1. This CDR3 comprises 13 residues. V lost 1 base and J lost 8; bases outside the gene matches: 2. CDR1 SEHNR and CDR2 FQNEAQ come from the germline V gene (reference sequence). CDR3 sequence reads: CASSLVQGAEAFF. The DNA of the CDR3 is TGTGCCAGCAGCTTAGTACAGGGGGCCGAAGCTTTCTTT.

This clonotype was found many times. The V call is TRBV6-1, the J call TRBJ1-5, with D perhaps matching TRBD1 (5 bases). Germline V lookup: CDR1 MNHNS, CDR2 SASEGT. V lost 3 bases, J lost 2 bases, and 17 bases lay in between. The CDR3 sequence is 17 residues long. CDR3 in DNA: TGTGCCAGCAGTGAGAAAAGGGACCGTCGAGGCAATCAGCCCCAGCATTTT. Protein product: CASSEKRDRRGNQPQHF.

A few counts support this clonotype. The chain links TRBV20-1 to TRBJ2-1, with TRBD2 matching 11 bases. Germline loops: CDR1 DFQATT, CDR2 SNEGSKA (reference sequence). The CDR3 contains 15 residues. Losses at the gene ends were 4 bases for V and 3 bases for J; bases not matched to a gene: 5. Written as DNA, the CDR3 is TGCAGTGCTACCAAGACTAGCGGGGTCTACAATGAGCAGTTCTTC. Protein: CSATKTSGVYNEQFF.

This clonotype was seen many times. The J gene is TRBJ1-4, the V gene TRBV27; D might be TRBD1 (5 bases). V shed 6 bases and J shed 8 bases, with 28 bases lying between them. The CDR3 sequence is 18 residues long. From germline, CDR1 is MNHEY and CDR2 SMNVEV (reference sequence). CDR3 sequence: CASSPSVFFTGKVEKLFF. CDR3 coding DNA: TGTGCCAGCAGCCCGTCGGTTTTCTTCACAGGCAAGGTAGAAAAACTGTTTTTT. The full variable domain, its missing parts supplied by reference TRBV27 and TRBJ1-4, is EAQVTQNPRYLITVTGKKLTVTCSQNMNHEYMSWYRQDPGLGLRQIYYSMNVEVTDKGDVPEGYKVSRKEKRNFPLILESPSPNQTSLYFCASSPSVFFTGKVEKLFFGSGTQLSVL.